What follows describes a single TCR beta chain. The V end lost 2 bases, the J end lost 4 bases, and 12 bases lay between the germline ends. The CDR3 is 13 amino acids. Germline CDR1 and CDR2: DFQATT and SNEGSKA (reference sequence). The source of the sample is a study of blood T cells in healthy people across ages. Next came a second PCR, run for roughly 6 to 11 cycles, which used a sample-barcoded 5' primer along with a J-beta primer mix. Each CDR3 protein is one row after TCRdb ran MiXCR on the 5' RACE reads. The sample includes fewer than 2,000,000 distinct CDR3 sequences, roughly 32% of them seen just once.

The sample taken for sequencing was blood. The clonotype originates from a woman aged 25 to 39 in good health. This chain connects TRBV20-1 to TRBJ2-7; weak D call: TRBD2 (5 bases). For the CDR3, the DNA is TGCAGTGCTAGACCCCTACTAGTTTACGAGCAGTACTTC. It encodes CSARPLLVYEQYF.